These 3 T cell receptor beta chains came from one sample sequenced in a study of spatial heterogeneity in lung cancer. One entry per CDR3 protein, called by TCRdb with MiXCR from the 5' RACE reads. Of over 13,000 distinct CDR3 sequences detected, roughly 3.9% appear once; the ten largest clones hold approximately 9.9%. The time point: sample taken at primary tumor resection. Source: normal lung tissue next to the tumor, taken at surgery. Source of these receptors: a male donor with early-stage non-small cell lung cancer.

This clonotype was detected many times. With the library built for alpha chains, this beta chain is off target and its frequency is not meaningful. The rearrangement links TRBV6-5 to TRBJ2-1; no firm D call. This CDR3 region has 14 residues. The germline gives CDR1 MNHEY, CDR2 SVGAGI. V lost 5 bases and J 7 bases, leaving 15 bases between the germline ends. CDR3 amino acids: CASSLYPTRNEQFF. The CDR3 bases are TGTGCCAGCAGTCTATATCCGACGAGGAATGAGCAGTTCTTC.

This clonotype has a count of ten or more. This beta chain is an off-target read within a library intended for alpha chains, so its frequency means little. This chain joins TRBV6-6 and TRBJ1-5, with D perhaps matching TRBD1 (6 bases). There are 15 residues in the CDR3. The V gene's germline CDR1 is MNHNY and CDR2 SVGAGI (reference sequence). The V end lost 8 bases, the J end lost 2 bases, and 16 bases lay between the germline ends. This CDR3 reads CASQHRVGGNQPQHF. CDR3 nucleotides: TGTGCCAGCCAACACAGGGTAGGCGGCAATCAGCCCCAGCATTTT.

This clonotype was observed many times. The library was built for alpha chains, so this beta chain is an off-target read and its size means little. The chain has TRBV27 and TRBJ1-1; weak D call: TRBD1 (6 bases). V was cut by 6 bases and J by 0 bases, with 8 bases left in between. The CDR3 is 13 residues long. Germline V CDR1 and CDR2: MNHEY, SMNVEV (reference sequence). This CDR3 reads CASRGQMNTEAFF. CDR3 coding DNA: TGTGCCAGCAGAGGACAGATGAACACTGAAGCTTTCTTT.